The source of this T cell receptor beta chain is a study of long-term antiretroviral therapy in people with HIV. Regarding this clone: Its cognate antigen is unknown.

Broader study findings: Pre-ART clonal expansion yielded clones that dominated the repertoire at all time points.

The authors ran the immunoSEQ assay, v3.0, at survey level. Only in-frame clones appear in the TCRdb table, and some are missing; sequencing was by immunoSEQ multiplex PCR. The table shows 35,000 or so clones, with 83% occurring only once. The input for sequencing was unsorted PBMCs, taken 0.4 years before starting antiretroviral therapy. This clonotype originated in a man younger than 35 with HIV.

Here the CDR3 DNA reads TGTGCCATCAGTGAACGGGCTGCTAGCACAGATACGCAGTATTTT. Residues: CAISERAASTDTQYF. The chain couples TRBV10-3 to TRBJ2-3; D not certain. In germline, CDR1 is ENHRY, CDR2 SYGVKD. The CDR3 loop spans 15 amino acids. V lost 3 bases and J lost 0, with 10 bases in between.